The present T cell receptor beta chain was sequenced within a study of cytomegalovirus exposure and HLA in healthy donors. Study at large: Within an early data release were 85 million or so unique TCRs drawn from HLA-typed donors.

Broader study findings: TCR beta sequences reportedly predicted the HLA-A and HLA-B alleles of most subjects accurately. The productive fraction for most TCR beta V segments was about 87% or about 30% in an earlier analysis.

As regards this clone: Its antigen is unidentified.

Germline assignment: CDR1 ENHRY and CDR2 SYGVKD. This CDR3 spans 14 amino acids. Primers: 60 Vbeta forward and 13 Jbeta reverse. Per the original data handling: A follow-up analysis tallied around 80 million unique TCR beta chains, about 10 million shared. Assay used: immunoSEQ multiplex PCR; TCRdb lists only in-frame clones, some missing. Clonal size and the V and J genes are those of that table, whereas D and trimming came from the DNA. The sample has about 200,000 clones, 75% to 85% seen once. The sequence derives from a male donor in good health and CMV-seropositive. The sequencing sample was made of PBMCs. This sequence joins TRBV10-3 and TRBJ2-5; perhaps TRBD2 as D (6 bases). With the DNA end fitting TRBJ2-7 better, the J assignment may be wrong. The DNA of the CDR3 is TGTGCCATCAGCGAAGGACGGAGGGCCTACGAGCAGTACTTC. This sequence encodes CAISEGRRAYEQYF.